This TCR beta chain was sequenced in a study of tissue T cells after allogeneic stem cell transplantation. In the study overall: CD3+ T cells were flow-sorted when enough cells; otherwise DNA extracted directly. Findings and caveats of the study: Shared clones across patients were few; motif clustering revealed tissue-specific shared signatures. Tissue-detected TCR repertoire was only partly captured by blood and spleen T cells.

Trimming cost V 6 bases and J 0 bases, with 12 bases left between them. Germline V gene lookup returns CDR1 MNHEY and CDR2 SVGEGT. CDR3 length equals 15 residues. Survey-depth TCRbeta CDR3 sequencing reported V/J genes and productive frequencies. Method: immunoSEQ multiplex PCR; TCRdb's copy keeps in-frame clones and lacks some. The table lists around 25,000 clones, under 95% of them singletons, with about 2% in the top ten. In regard to this clone: The antigen remains unidentified.

The sample consisted of blood, taken before transplantation. The receptor was derived from a male donor older than 55 who later had graft-versus-host disease after an allogeneic stem cell transplant. The J gene is TRBJ1-3, the V gene TRBV6-2 or TRBV6-3, with TRBD1 as a possible D gene (5 bases). The CDR3 sequence: CASSLLGASGNTIYF. In DNA, the CDR3 is TGTGCCAGCAGCCTCCTAGGGGCCTCTGGAAACACCATATATTTT.